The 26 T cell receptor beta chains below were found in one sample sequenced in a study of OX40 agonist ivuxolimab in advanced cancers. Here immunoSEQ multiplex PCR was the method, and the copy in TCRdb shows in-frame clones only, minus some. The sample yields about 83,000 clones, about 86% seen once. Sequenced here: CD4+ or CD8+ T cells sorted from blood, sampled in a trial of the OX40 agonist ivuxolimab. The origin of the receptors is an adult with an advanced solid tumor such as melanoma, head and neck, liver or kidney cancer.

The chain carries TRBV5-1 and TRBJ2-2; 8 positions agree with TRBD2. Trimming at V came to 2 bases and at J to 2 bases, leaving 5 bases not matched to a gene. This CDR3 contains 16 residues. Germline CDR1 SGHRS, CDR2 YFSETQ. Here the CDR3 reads CASSLRRGVNTGELFF. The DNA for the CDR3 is TGCGCCAGCAGCTTAAGGCGGGGGGTCAACACCGGGGAGCTGTTTTTT.

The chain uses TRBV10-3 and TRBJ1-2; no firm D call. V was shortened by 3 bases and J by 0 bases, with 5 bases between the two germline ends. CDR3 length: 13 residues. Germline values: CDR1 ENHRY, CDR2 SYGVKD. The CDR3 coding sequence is TGTGCCATCAGTGACCTTCCTAACTATGGCTACACCTTC. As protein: CAISDLPNYGYTF.

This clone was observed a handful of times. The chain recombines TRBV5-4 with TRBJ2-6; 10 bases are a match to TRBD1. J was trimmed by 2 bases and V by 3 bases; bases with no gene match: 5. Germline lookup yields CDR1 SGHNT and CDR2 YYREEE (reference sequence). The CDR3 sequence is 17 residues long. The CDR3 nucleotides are TGTGCCAGCAGCTCCCGACAGGGGGCGCCTGGGGCCAACGTCCTGACTTTC. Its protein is CASSSRQGAPGANVLTF.

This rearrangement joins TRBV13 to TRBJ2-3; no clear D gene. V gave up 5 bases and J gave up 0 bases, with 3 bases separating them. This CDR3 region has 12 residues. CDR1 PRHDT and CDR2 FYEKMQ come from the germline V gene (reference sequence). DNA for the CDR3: TGTGCCAGCAGCCCGAGCACAGATACGCAGTATTTT. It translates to CASSPSTDTQYF.

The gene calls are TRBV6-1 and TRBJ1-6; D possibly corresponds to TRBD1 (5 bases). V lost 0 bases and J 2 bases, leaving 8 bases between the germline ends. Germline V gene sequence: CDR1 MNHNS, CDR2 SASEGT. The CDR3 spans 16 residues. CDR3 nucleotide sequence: TGTGCCAGCAGTGAAGCGGGGGGAACCTATAATTCACCCCTCCACTTT. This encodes CASSEAGGTYNSPLHF.

CDR3: CASSLSGVSNQPQHF. The CDR3 region has the DNA TGTGCCAGCAGCTTGTCAGGGGTAAGCAATCAGCCCCAGCATTTT. The chain links TRBV7-2 to TRBJ1-5, with D perhaps matching TRBD1 (6 bases). The CDR3 has 15 amino acids. Germline CDR1 reads SGHTA; CDR2 reads FQGNSA. The V end was cut by 3 bases, the J end by 1 base, with 10 bases between. The whole variable domain, remainder taken from reference TRBV7-2 and TRBJ1-5, is GAGVSQSPSNKVTEKGKDVELRCDPISGHTALYWYRQSLGQGLEFLIYFQGNSAPDKSGLPSDRFSAERTGGSVSTLTIQRTQQEDSAVYLCASSLSGVSNQPQHFGDGTRLSIL.

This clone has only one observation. CDR3 DNA sequence: TGTGCCAGCAGGGTAGCAGGGTCGGGCAATGAGCAGTTCTTC. It encodes CASRVAGSGNEQFF. V usage is TRBV6-5 and J usage is TRBJ2-1; a weak D match, TRBD1 (5 bases). The CDR3 contains 14 residues. Germline V lookup: CDR1 MNHEY, CDR2 SVGAGI. Trimming removed 6 bases at V and 6 bases at J, with 15 bases between.

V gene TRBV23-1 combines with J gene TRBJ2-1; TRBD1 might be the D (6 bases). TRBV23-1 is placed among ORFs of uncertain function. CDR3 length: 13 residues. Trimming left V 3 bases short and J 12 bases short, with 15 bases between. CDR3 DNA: TGCGCCAGCAGTCAGAAAGGGGGATGTAGGCAGTTCTTC. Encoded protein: CASSQKGGCRQFF.

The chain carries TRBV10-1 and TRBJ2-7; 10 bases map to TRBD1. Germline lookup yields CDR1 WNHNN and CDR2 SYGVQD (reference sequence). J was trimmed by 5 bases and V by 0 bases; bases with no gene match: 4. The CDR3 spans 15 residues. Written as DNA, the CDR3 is TGCGCCAGCAGTGAGTCGAGACAGGGGGCCCACGAGCAGTACTTC. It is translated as CASSESRQGAHEQYF.

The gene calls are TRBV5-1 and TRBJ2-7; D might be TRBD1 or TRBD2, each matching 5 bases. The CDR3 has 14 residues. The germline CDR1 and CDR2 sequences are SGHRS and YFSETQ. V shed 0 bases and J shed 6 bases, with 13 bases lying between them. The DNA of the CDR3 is TGCGCCAGCAGCTTGGCTGGGGACCCTATCGAGCAGTACTTC. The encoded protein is CASSLAGDPIEQYF.

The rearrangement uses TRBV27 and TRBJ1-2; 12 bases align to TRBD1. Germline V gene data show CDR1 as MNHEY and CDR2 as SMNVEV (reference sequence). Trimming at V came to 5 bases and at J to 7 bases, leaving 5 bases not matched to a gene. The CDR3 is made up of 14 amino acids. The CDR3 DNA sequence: TGTGCCAGCAGTCCCGGGACAGGGGGCCTTGGCTACACCTTC. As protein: CASSPGTGGLGYTF.

The CDR3 DNA is TGTGCCAGTAGTGAAGGCGTAGCCAAAAACATTCAGTACTTC. Encoded protein: CASSEGVAKNIQYF. The rearrangement links TRBV19 to TRBJ2-4; the D is unclear. This CDR3 has 14 residues. The germline V gene encodes CDR1 LNHDA and CDR2 SQIVND (reference sequence). The V end lost 5 bases, the J end lost 0 bases, and 8 bases lay between the germline ends. The variable domain in full, completed from reference TRBV19 and TRBJ2-4, reads DGGITQSPKYLFRKEGQNVTLSCEQNLNHDAMYWYRQDPGQGLRLIYYSQIVNDFQKGDIAEGYSVSREKKESFPLTVTSAQKNPTAFYLCASSEGVAKNIQYFGAGTRLSVL.

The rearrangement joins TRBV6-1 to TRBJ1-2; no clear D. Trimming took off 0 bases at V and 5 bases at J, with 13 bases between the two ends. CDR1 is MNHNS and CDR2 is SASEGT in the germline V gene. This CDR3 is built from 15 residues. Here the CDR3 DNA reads TGTGCCAGCAGTGAAGCGCTGGTGGCGGGATATGGCTACACCTTC. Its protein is CASSEALVAGYGYTF.

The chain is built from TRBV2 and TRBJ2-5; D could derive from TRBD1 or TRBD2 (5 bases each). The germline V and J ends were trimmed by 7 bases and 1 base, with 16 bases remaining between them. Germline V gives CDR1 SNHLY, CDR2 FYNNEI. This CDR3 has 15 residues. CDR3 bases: TGTGCCAGCATGGGGGACCAACCATTCCAAGAGACCCAGTACTTC. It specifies CASMGDQPFQETQYF.

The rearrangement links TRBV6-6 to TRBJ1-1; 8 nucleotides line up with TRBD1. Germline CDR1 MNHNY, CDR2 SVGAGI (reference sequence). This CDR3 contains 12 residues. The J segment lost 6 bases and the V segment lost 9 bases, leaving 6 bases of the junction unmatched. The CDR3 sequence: CASHRGMAEAFF. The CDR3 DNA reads TGTGCCAGTCACAGGGGGATGGCTGAAGCTTTCTTT.

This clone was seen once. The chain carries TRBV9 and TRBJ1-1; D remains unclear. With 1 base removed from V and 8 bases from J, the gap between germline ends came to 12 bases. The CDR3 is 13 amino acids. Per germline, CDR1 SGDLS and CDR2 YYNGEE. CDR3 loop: CASSVQPGQEAFF. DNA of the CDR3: TGTGCCAGCAGCGTACAGCCGGGCCAGGAAGCTTTCTTT.

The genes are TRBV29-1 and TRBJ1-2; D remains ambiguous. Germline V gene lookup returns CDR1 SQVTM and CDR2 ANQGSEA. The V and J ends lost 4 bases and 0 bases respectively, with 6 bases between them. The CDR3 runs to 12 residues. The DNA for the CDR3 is TGCAGCGTTGTTCACACTAACTATGGCTACACCTTC. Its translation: CSVVHTNYGYTF.

CDR3 region: CASSYTRGSGSTDTQYF. DNA for the CDR3: TGTGCCAGCAGCTACACCCGGGGTAGCGGGAGCACAGATACGCAGTATTTT. The V and J genes are TRBV21-1 and TRBJ2-3; TRBD2 is the table's D call, not checked against the DNA. TRBV21-1 is assigned pseudogene status. The CDR3 is 17 residues long.

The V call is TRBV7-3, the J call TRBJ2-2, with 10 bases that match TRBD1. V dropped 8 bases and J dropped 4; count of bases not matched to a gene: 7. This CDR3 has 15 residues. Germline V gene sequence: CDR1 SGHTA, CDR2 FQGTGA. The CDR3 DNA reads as TGTGCCAGCCGTCCCAGGACAGGGGGCACCGGGGAGCTGTTTTTT. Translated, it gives CASRPRTGGTGELFF.

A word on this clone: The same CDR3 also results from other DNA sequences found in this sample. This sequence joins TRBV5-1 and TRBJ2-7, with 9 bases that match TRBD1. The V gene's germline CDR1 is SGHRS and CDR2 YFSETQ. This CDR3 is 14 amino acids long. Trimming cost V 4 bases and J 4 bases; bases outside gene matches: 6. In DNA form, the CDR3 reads TGCGCCAGCAGCGCGGGACAGGGTGCGTACGAGCAGTACTTC. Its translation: CASSAGQGAYEQYF.

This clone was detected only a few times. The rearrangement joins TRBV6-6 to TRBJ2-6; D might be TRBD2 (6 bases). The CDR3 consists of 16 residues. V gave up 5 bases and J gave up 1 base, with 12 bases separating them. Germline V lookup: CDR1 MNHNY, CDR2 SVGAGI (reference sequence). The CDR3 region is CASSLLGGSGANVLTF. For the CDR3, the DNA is TGTGCCAGCAGTCTCCTTGGGGGGTCTGGGGCCAACGTCCTGACTTTC.

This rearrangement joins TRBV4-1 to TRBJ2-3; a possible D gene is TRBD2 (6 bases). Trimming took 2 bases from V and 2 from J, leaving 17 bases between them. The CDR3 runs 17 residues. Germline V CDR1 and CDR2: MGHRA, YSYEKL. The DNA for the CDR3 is TGCGCCAGCAGCCAAAATAGGGACGCGGGATACACAGATACGCAGTATTTT. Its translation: CASSQNRDAGYTDTQYF.

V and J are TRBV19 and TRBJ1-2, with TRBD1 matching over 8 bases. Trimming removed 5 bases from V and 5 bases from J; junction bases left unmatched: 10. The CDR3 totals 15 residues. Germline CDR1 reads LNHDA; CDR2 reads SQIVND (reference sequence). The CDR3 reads CASSDRGGGPYGYTF. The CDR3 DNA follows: TGTGCCAGTAGTGACAGGGGCGGCGGCCCTTATGGCTACACCTTC.

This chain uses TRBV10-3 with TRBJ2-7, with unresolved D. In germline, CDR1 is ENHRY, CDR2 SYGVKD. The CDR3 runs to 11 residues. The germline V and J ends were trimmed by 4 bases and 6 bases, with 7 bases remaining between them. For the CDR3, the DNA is TGTGCCATCAGTGGCCAGGTCGAGCAGTACTTC. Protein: CAISGQVEQYF.

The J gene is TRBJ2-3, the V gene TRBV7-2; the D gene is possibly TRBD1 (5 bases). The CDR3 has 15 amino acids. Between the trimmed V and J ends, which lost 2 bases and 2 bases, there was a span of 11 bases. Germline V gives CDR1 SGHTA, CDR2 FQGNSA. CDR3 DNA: TGTGCCAGCAGCTTATGGGGCCAGGCCACAGATACGCAGTATTTT. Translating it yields CASSLWGQATDTQYF. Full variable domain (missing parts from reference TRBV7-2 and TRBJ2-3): GAGVSQSPSNKVTEKGKDVELRCDPISGHTALYWYRQSLGQGLEFLIYFQGNSAPDKSGLPSDRFSAERTGGSVSTLTIQRTQQEDSAVYLCASSLWGQATDTQYFGPGTRLTVL.

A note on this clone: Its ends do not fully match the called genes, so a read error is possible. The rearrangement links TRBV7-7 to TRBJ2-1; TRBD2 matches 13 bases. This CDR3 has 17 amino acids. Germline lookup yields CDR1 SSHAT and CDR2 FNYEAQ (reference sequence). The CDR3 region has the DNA TGTGCTAGCAGCTCCGGACTAGCGGGGGCTTCCGGGGATGAGCAGTTCTTC. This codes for CASSSGLAGASGDEQFF.